Listed below are T cell receptor beta chains from one sample, sequenced in a study of T cells in Graves' hyperthyroidism and ophthalmopathy. TCRdb analysed the multiplex PCR reads with MiXCR anew, one entry per CDR3 protein. The data contain approximately 600,000 distinct CDR3 sequences, about a sixth of them singletons. What was sequenced was blood. The source is a woman aged 25 to 39 with Graves' hyperthyroidism. CDR3s include the opening cysteine and the closing phenylalanine or tryptophan. Fields, in order: V gene, clone size, D gene, J gene, CDR3 DNA, CDR3 protein. A D gene is named only where the DNA matches it firmly. The size field is filled for only some rows; it gives once, few, many or a size class.

v_gene: TRBV4-2
abundance: .
d_gene: .
j_gene: TRBJ2-7
CDR3nt: TGTGCCAGCAGCCAAGACTGGGCTAGCGAATACTACGAGCAGTACTTC
CDR3aa: CASSQDWASEYYEQYF

v_gene: TRBV5-1
abundance: many
d_gene: .
j_gene: TRBJ2-1
CDR3nt: TGCGCCAGCAGCAGCGACCCGGAGAATGAGCAGTTCTTC
CDR3aa: CASSSDPENEQFF

v_gene: TRBV2
abundance: many
d_gene: .
j_gene: TRBJ2-3
CDR3nt: TGTGCCAGTGAATACCTAAGTAGCACAGATACGCAGTATTTT
CDR3aa: CASEYLSSTDTQYF

v_gene: TRBV7-8
abundance: many
d_gene: .
j_gene: TRBJ2-2
CDR3nt: TGTGCCAGCAGCTTAATAGCAAACGGGGAGCTGTTTTTT
CDR3aa: CASSLIANGELFF

v_gene: TRBV12-3/TRBV12-4
abundance: many
d_gene: .
j_gene: TRBJ1-2
CDR3nt: TGTGCCAGCAGTTACGGACAAAACTATGGCTACACCTTC
CDR3aa: CASSYGQNYGYTF

v_gene: TRBV19
abundance: .
d_gene: TRBD1
j_gene: TRBJ1-1
CDR3nt: TGTGCCAAAGGGCAGGACAGGGTTCTCGGAGGGGAGACGAACACTGAAGCTTTCTTC
CDR3aa: CAKGQDRVLGGETNTEAFF

v_gene: TRBV7-9
abundance: few
d_gene: TRBD1
j_gene: TRBJ1-3
CDR3nt: TGTGCCAGCAGCGAGCAGATAGGGACAGTCGGAAACACCATATATTTT
CDR3aa: CASSEQIGTVGNTIYF

v_gene: TRBV6-1
abundance: many
d_gene: .
j_gene: TRBJ1-1
CDR3nt: TGTGCCAGCACCCCGGGCCCCAACACTGAAGCTTTCTTT
CDR3aa: CASTPGPNTEAFF

v_gene: TRBV19
abundance: few
d_gene: TRBD2
j_gene: TRBJ2-1
CDR3nt: TGTGCCAGTAGTGAACCGGGACTAGCGGGAGGGCGACTATACAATGAGCAGTTCTTC
CDR3aa: CASSEPGLAGGRLYNEQFF

v_gene: TRBV6-5
abundance: few
d_gene: .
j_gene: TRBJ2-2
CDR3nt: TGTGCCAGCAGTTACGCCCTATCCGGGGAGCTGTTTTTT
CDR3aa: CASSYALSGELFF

v_gene: TRBV25-1
abundance: many
d_gene: TRBD2
j_gene: TRBJ2-3
CDR3nt: TGTGCCAGCAGTTATGGGACTAGCGGGAGGGTTCCCACAGATACGCAGTATTTT
CDR3aa: CASSYGTSGRVPTDTQYF

v_gene: TRBV27
abundance: many
d_gene: .
j_gene: TRBJ2-1
CDR3nt: TGTGCCAGCAGTTTTCACTATCGGAGTGAGCAGTTCTTC
CDR3aa: CASSFHYRSEQFF

v_gene: TRBV6-2/TRBV6-3
abundance: many
d_gene: .
j_gene: TRBJ2-7
CDR3nt: TGTGCCAGCAGACCCGACTACTCCTACGAGCAGTACTTC
CDR3aa: CASRPDYSYEQYF

v_gene: TRBV3-1
abundance: few
d_gene: .
j_gene: TRBJ1-4
CDR3nt: TGTGCCAGCAGCCAAGGGCTTAGTGGGGAAAAACTGTTTTTT
CDR3aa: CASSQGLSGEKLFF

v_gene: TRBV3-1
abundance: many
d_gene: .
j_gene: TRBJ1-2
CDR3nt: TGTGCCAGCAGCCTCCCGGAGGGAGGGCTGGAAGGCTACACCTTC
CDR3aa: CASSLPEGGLEGYTF